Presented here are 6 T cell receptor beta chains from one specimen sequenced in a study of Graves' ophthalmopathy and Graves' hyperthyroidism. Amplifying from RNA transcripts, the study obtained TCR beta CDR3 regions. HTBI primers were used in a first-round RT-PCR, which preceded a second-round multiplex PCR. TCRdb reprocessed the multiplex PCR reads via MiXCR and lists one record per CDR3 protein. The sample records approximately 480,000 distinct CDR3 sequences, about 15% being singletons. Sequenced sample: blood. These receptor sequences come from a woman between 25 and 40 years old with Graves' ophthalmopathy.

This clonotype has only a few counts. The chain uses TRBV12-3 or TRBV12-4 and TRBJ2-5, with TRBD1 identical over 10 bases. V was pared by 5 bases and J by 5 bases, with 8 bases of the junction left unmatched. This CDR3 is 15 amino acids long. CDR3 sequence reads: CASSARGQGLETQYF. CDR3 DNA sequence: TGTGCCAGCAGTGCACGGGGACAGGGGCTTGAGACCCAGTACTTC.

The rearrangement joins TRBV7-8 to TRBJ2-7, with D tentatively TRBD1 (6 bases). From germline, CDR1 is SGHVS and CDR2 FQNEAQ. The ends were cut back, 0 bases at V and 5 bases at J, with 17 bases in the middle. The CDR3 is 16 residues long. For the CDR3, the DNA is TGTGCCAGCAGCTTAGCCGCACAGGGTTATGTAAACGAGCAGTACTTC. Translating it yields CASSLAAQGYVNEQYF.

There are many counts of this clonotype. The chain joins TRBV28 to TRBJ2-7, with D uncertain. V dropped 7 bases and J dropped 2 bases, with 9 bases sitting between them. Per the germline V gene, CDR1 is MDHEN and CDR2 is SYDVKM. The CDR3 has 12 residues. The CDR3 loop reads CASNTQTYEQYF. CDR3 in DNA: TGTGCCAGCAACACCCAGACCTACGAGCAGTACTTC.

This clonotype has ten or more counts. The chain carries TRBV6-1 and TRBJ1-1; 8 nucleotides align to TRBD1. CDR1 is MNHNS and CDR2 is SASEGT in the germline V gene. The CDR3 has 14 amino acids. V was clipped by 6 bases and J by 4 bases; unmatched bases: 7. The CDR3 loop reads CASSRQGLGTEAFF. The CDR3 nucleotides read TGTGCCAGCAGCCGACAGGGGCTGGGCACTGAAGCTTTCTTT.

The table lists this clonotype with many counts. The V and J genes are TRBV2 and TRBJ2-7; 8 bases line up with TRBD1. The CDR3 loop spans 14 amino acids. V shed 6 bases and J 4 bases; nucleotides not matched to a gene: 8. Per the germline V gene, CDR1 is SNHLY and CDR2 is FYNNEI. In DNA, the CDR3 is TGTGCCAGCAGCAGACAGGGGAGCGCGTACGAGCAGTACTTC. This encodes CASSRQGSAYEQYF.

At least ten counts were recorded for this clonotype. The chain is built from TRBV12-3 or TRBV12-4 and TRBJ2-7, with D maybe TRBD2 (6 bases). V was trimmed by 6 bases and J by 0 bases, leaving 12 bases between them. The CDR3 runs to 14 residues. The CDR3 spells CASSRGTDSYEQYF. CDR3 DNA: TGTGCCAGCAGCCGGGGGACGGACTCCTACGAGCAGTACTTC.